The clone carrying this T cell receptor beta chain was seen just once. Its matching antigen is unknown. Cryopreserved PBMCs were the source of around 2 micrograms of genomic DNA, which went to TCR beta libraries. Clones were sequenced by immunoSEQ multiplex PCR, and TCRdb holds only the in-frame ones, with some missing. The sample lists under 150,000 clones; more than 70% were seen once. This sample stems from a study of cytotoxic CD8 clonotypes in ibrutinib-treated CLL. Study-level background: The patient breakdown showed approximately 11 relapsed/refractory and around 16 treatment-naive cases, with about 18 IGHV unmutated.

Study-level findings and limits: The study found public clonotypes uncommon, contracting or stable on treatment. At ibrutinib response, clonality increased, and at progression it declined back toward baseline.

Germline V gives CDR1 LNHDA, CDR2 SQIVND (reference sequence). The CDR3 spans 18 residues. V trimming: 8 bases; J trimming: 1 base; junction bases outside the gene matches: 9. The TCR sequence derives from a human donor with chronic lymphocytic leukemia. The chain uses TRBV19 and TRBJ2-2; 14 bases map to TRBD2. The sample was PBMCs, taken after 36 months of ibrutinib treatment. CDR3 nucleotide sequence: TGTGCCAGTTCTTTCGGACTAGCGGGAGGCCTGAACACCGGGGAGCTGTTTTTT. It yields the protein CASSFGLAGGLNTGELFF. The whole variable domain, remainder taken from reference TRBV19 and TRBJ2-2, is DGGITQSPKYLFRKEGQNVTLSCEQNLNHDAMYWYRQDPGQGLRLIYYSQIVNDFQKGDIAEGYSVSREKKESFPLTVTSAQKNPTAFYLCASSFGLAGGLNTGELFFGEGSRLTVL.